The text below deals with one TCR beta chain. This clonotype showed up just a few times. Its antigen is currently not known. No quality values exist for individual bases; no much larger clone is one base distant. The entry originates in a study of T cells after yellow fever vaccination (dated by TCRdb to between 2019 and 2020). Background for the entire study: The SMART-Seq v4 Ultra Low Input RNA kit was used to prepare libraries from fractions with low cell numbers. Bulk TCR alpha and beta repertoires were sequenced longitudinally to track T-cell clones before and after primary and booster YFV17D yellow fever vaccination. The cohort comprised two healthy male donors, one aged 18 to 30 and one aged 30 to 40 years. Blood samples were taken at several timepoints before and after primary and secondary immunization, and bulk PBMC replicates and cell subsets were isolated. What the work shows at the level of the full study, not this receptor alone: A small share of clonotypes was detected in both CD4 and CD8 compartments, with the overlap likely arising from convergent recombination. After the booster, most clones that had expanded after primary vaccination were detected again (approximately 97% of CD4 and around nine tenths of CD8), suggesting broad maintenance of memory. Computational filtering was required because FACS-sorted repertoires could contain abundant contaminating clonotypes from the bulk population. The secondary T-cell response was found to be weaker but faster than the primary response, with a peak reached on day 5 rather than on day 15. Only two donors were included in the study, so the extent to which the findings can be generalized is limited.

TCR cDNA was synthesized by 5'RACE template switching, which introduced a universal primer site and unique molecular identifiers. Priming of cDNA synthesis was performed from both the TCR alpha and TCR beta constant segments. Two PCR steps were used to amplify libraries, with sample barcodes and sequencing adapters being added in the second step. Sequencing of libraries was done on Illumina HiSeq 2500 (2x100 bp) or NovaSeq (2x150 bp). Per the original workflow: MIGEC was used to demultiplex reads and collapse the reads into UMI consensus sequences, and MiXCR was used for V(D)J alignment. Vaccine-responding clonotypes were identified with edgeR using replicate PBMC samples, with FDR below 0.01 and a log2 fold change above 5 up to day 15 being required. Each bulk clonotype was labeled CD4 or CD8 based on which sequenced repertoire, CD4 or CD8, contained the clonotype at higher abundance. The public reads were reanalyzed by TCRdb: fastp trimming at Q25, MiXCR alignment, in-frame beta chains only. Every entry covers one CDR3 protein and lists the most common genes and DNA from its rows. TCRdb assigned the V and J calls; the authors' analysis was not used. This sample lists some 350,000 distinct CDR3 sequences; roughly 11% were detected once. The top ten clonotypes cover roughly 18% of the sample.

The CDR3 starts with the cysteine, ends with the phenylalanine, and has 12 residues. The sequence is cut down to CDR3 DNA, 36 bases in frame from base 1. Trimming removed 11 bases from V and 5 bases from J, leaving 12 bases between the germline ends. The treatment or condition label here, explained by the study, means: live attenuated yellow fever vaccine strain. At each blood-draw timepoint, two biological replicates of bulk PBMCs were collected. A standard Ficoll-Paque protocol was used to isolate PBMCs from peripheral blood. TriZol was used to extract RNA from bulk PBMCs, CD4 and CD8 fractions, and dextramer-positive and dextramer-negative fractions.

The chain uses TRBV12-3 or TRBV12-4 and TRBJ1-4; TRBD1 is a weak D gene call, 5 bases matching. The specimen was PBMCs, collected on the day of the first yellow fever vaccination. The receptor's source is a man aged 18 to 30 who received the YFV17D yellow fever vaccine. The nucleotide sequence is TGTGCCGTACGACAGTCAAATGAAAAACTGTTTTTT. Its coded protein is CAVRQSNEKLFF.